A single TCR beta chain is shown here with its context. Here immunoSEQ multiplex PCR was the method, and the copy in TCRdb shows in-frame clones only, minus some. The sample has about 260,000 clones, around 87% seen once. CDR3 length: 17 residues. The germline gives CDR1 LNHDA, CDR2 SQIVND (reference sequence). V shed 4 bases, J shed 9 bases, and the junction held 12 bases outside the gene matches. The record originates from a study of blood T cell repertoires in COVID-19. This TCR was recovered from a woman aged 35 to 49 who had recovered from COVID-19. J is TRBJ1-6 and V is TRBV19; 10 bases are a match to TRBD1. The sequencing input was peripheral blood. CDR3: CASSTGTGAQLGSPLHF. The CDR3 DNA is TGTGCCAGTAGTACCGGGACAGGGGCGCAACTAGGTTCACCCCTCCACTTT.